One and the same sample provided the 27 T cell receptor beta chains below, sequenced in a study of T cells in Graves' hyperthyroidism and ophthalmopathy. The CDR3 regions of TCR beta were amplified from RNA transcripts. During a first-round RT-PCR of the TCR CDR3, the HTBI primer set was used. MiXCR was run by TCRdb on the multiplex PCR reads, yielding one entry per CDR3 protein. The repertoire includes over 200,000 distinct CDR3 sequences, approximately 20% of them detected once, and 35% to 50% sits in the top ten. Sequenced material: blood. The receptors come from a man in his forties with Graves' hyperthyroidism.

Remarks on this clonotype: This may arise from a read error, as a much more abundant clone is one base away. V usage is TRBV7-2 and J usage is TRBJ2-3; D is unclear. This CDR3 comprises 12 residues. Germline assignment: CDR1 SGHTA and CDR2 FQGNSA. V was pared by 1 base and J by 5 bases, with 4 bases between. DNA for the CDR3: TGTGCCAGCAGCTTAGGGAGAGATACGCAGTATTTT. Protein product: CASSLGRDTQYF.

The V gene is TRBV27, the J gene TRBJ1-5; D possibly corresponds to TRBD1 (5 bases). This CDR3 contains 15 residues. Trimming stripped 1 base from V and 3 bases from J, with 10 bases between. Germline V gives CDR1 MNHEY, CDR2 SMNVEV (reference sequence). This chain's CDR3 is CASSLYPGHNQPQHF. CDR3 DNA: TGTGCCAGCAGTTTATACCCAGGGCACAATCAGCCCCAGCATTTT.

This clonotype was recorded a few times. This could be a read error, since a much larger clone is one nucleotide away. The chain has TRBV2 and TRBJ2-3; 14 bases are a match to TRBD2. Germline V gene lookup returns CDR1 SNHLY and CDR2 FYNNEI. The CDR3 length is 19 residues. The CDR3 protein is CVSRKPGLAGVRGTDTQYF. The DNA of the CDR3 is TGTGTCAGCAGGAAACCGGGACTAGCGGGGGTAAGGGGGACAGATACGCAGTATTTT.

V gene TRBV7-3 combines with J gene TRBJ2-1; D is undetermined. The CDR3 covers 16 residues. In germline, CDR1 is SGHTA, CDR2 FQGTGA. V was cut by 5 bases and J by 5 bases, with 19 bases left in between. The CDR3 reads CASSRSLSLGDNEQFF. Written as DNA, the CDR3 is TGTGCCAGCAGCCGTTCATTGAGCCTTGGTGACAATGAGCAGTTCTTC.

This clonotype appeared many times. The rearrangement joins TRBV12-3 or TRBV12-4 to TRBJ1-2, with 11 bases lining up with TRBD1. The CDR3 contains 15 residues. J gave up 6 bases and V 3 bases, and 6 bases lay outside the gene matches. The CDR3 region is CASSFPGQGVDGYTF. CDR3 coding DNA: TGTGCCAGCAGTTTCCCGGGACAGGGGGTGGATGGCTACACCTTC.

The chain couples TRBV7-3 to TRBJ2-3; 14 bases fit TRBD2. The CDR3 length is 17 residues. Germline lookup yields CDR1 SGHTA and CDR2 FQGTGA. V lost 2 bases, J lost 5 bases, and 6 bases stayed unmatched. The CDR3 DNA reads TGTGCCAGCAGCTTACATAGGACTAGCGGGGGGCAAGATACGCAGTATTTT. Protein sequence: CASSLHRTSGGQDTQYF.

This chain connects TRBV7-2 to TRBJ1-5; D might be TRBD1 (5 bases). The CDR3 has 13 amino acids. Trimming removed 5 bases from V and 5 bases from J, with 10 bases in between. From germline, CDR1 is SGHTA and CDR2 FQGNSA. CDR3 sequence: CASSQGEYQPQHF. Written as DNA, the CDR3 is TGTGCCAGCAGCCAAGGGGAGTATCAGCCCCAGCATTTT.

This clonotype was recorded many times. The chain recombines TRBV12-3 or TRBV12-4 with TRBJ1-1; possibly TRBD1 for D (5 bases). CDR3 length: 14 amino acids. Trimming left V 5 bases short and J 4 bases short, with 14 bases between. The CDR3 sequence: CASSPDGGATEAFF. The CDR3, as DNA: TGTGCCAGCAGTCCCGACGGTGGGGCCACTGAAGCTTTCTTT.

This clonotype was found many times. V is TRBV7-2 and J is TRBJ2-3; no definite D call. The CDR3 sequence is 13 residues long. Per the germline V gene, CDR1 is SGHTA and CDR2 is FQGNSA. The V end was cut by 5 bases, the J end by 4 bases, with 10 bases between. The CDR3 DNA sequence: TGTGCCAGCAGCGCGAGAACAGCAGATACGCAGTATTTT. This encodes CASSARTADTQYF.

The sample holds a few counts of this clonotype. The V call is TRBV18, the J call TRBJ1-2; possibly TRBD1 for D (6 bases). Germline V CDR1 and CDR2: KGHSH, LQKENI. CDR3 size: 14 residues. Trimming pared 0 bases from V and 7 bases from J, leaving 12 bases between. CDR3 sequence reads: CASSPPGHRGGYTF. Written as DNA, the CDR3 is TGTGCCAGCTCACCACCGGGACATCGAGGTGGCTACACCTTC.

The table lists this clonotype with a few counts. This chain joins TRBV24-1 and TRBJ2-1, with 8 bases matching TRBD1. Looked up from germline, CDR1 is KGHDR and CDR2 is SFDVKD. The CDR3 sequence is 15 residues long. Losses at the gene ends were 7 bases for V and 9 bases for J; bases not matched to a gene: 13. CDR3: CATSTGTGDLGEQFF. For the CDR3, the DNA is TGTGCCACCAGCACCGGGACAGGTGACCTCGGTGAGCAGTTCTTC.

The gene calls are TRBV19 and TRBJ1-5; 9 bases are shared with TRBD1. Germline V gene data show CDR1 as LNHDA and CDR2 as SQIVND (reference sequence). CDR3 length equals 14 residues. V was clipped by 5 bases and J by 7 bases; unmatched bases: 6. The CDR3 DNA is TGTGCCAGTAGTTCGGACAGGGGAGGGCAGCCCCAGCATTTT. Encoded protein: CASSSDRGGQPQHF.

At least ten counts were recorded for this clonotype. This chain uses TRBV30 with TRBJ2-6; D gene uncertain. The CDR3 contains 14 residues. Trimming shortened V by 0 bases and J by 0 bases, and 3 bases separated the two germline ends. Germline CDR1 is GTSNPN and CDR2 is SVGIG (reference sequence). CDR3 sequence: CAWSVPSGANVLTF. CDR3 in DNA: TGTGCCTGGAGTGTACCCTCTGGGGCCAACGTCCTGACTTTC.

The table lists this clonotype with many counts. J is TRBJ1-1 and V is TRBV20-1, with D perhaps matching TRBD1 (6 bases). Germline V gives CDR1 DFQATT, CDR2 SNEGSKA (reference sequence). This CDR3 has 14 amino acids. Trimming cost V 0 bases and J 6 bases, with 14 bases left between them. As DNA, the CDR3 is TGCAGTGCTAGAGAGGGGGGGGGCGCATCTGAAGCTTTCTTT. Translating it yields CSAREGGGASEAFF.

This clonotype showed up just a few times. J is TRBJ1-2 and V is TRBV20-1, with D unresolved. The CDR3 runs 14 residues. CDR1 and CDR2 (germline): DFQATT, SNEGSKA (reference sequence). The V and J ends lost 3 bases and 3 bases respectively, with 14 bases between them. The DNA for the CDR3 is TGCAGTGCTAGGCCCCCGCTGGTCGACTATGGCTACACCTTC. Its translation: CSARPPLVDYGYTF.

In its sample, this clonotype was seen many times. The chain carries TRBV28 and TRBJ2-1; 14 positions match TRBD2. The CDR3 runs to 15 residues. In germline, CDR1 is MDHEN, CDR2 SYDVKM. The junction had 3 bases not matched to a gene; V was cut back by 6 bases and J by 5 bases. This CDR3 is CASRGTSGGNNEQFF. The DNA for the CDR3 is TGTGCCAGCAGAGGGACTAGCGGGGGTAACAATGAGCAGTTCTTC.

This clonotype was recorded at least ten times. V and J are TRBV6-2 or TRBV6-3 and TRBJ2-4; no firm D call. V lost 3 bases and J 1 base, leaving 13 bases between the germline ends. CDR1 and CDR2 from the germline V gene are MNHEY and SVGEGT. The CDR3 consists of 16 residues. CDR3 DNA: TGTGCCAGCAGTTATCTAGGCTTCTGGGCCAAAAACATTCAGTACTTC. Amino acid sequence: CASSYLGFWAKNIQYF.

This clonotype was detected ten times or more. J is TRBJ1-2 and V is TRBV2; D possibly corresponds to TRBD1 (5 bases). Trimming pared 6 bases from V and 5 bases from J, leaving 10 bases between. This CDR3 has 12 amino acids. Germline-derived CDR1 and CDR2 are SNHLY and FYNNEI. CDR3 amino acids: CASSVDSYGYTF. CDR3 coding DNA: TGTGCCAGCAGCGTTGACAGTTATGGCTACACCTTC.

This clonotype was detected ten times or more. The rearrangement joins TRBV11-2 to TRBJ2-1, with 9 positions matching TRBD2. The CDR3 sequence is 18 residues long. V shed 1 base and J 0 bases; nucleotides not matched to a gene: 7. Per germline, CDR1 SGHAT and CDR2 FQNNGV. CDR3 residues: CASSLGLAGKSSYNEQFF. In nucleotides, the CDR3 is TGTGCCAGCAGCTTAGGGCTAGCGGGAAAGAGCTCCTACAATGAGCAGTTCTTC.

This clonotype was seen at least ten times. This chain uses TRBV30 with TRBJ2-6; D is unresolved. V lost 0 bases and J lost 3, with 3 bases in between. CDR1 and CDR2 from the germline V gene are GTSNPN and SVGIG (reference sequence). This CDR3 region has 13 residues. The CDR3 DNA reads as TGTGCCTGGAGTGTAGGTGGGGCCAACGTCCTGACTTTC. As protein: CAWSVGGANVLTF.

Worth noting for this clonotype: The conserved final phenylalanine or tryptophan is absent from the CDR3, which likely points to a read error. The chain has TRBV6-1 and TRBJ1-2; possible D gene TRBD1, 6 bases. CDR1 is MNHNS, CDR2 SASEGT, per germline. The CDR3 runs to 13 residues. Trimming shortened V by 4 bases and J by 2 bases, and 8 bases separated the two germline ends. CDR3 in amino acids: CASSGQGNYGYTS. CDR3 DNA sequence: TGTGCCAGCAGTGGGCAGGGGAACTATGGCTACACCTCC.

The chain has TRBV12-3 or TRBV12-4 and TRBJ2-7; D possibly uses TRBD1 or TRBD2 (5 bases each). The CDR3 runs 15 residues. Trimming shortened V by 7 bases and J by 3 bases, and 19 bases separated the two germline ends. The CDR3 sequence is CASTSGPEVSYEQYF. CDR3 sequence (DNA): TGTGCCAGCACTTCGGGGCCCGAAGTGAGCTACGAGCAGTACTTC.

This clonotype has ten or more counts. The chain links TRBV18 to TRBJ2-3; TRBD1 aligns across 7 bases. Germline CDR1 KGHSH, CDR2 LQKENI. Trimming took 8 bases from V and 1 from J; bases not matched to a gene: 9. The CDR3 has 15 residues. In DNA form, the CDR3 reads TGTGCCAGCAGACCAGGGGGAGCGCGCACAGATACGCAGTATTTT. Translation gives CASRPGGARTDTQYF.

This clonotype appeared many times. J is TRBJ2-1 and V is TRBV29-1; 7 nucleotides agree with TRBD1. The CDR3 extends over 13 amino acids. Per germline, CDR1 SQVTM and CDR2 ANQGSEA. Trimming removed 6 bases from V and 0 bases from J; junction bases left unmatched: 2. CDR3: CSVGQDSYNEQFF. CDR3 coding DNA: TGCAGCGTCGGACAGGACTCCTACAATGAGCAGTTCTTC.

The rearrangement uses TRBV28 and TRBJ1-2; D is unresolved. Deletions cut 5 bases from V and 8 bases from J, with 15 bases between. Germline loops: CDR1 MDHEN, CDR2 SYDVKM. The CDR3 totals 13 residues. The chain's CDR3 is CASSPPSSTGYTF. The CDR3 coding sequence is TGTGCCAGCAGTCCCCCCAGTTCGACGGGCTACACCTTC.

The CDR3: CASSLDREDIGELFF. The CDR3 DNA reads as TGTGCCAGCAGCTTAGACCGGGAAGATATCGGGGAGCTGTTTTTT. The J gene is TRBJ2-2, the V gene TRBV7-9; tentative D call: TRBD2 (5 bases). From germline, CDR1 is SEHNR and CDR2 FQNEAQ (reference sequence). Deletions cut 1 base from V and 7 bases from J, with 13 bases between. CDR3 size: 15 residues.

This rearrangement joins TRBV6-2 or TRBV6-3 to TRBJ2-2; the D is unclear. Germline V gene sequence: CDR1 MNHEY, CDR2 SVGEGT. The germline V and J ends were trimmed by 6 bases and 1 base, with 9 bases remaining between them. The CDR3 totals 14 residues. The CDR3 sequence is CASSETRNTGELFF. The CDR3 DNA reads TGTGCCAGCAGCGAAACGCGGAACACCGGGGAGCTGTTTTTT.